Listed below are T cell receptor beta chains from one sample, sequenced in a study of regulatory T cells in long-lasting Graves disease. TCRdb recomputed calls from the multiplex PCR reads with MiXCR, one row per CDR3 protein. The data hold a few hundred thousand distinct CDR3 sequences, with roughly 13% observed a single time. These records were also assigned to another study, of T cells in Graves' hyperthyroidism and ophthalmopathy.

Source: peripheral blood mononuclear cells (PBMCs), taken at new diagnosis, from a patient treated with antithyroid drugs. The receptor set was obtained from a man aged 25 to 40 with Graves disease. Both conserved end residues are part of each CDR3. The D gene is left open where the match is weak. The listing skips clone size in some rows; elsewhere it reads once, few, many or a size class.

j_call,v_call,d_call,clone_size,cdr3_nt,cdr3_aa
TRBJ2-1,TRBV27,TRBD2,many,TGTGCCAGCAGCTTGAGCGGGATTTCCTACAATGAGCAGTTCTTC,CASSLSGISYNEQFF
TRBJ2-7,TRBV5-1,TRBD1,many,TGCGCCAGCAGCTTCACACAGGGGGCGTACGAGCAGTACTTC,CASSFTQGAYEQYF
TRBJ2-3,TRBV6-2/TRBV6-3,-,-,TGTGCCACCCGACTTTCTCTACGGGATACGCAGTATTTT,CATRLSLRDTQYF
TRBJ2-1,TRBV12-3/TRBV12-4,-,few,TGTGCCAGCAGGGGTAACAGGGGAGGCTTCTACAATGAGCAGTTCTTC,CASRGNRGGFYNEQFF
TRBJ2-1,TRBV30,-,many,TGTGCCTGGCAGAAGGGGGGGTACAATGAGCAGTTCTTC,CAWQKGGYNEQFF
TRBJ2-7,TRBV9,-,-,TGTGCCAGCAGCGTAGGGGACTTTGAGTACGAGCAGTACTTC,CASSVGDFEYEQYF
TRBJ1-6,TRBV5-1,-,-,TGCGCCAGCAGCCTCGGGACGGGAGGGGAATCACCCCTCCACTTT,CASSLGTGGESPLHF
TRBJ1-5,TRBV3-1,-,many,TGTGCCAGCAGCCAAGACGGTGCCCAGCATTTT,CASSQDGAQHF
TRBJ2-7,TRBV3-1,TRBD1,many,TGTGCCAGTCGAGAGGTCGGGACAGGCGAGCAGTACTTC,CASREVGTGEQYF
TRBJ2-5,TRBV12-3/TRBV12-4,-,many,TGTGCCAGCAGTTTAGCGCTGGACTTTCAAGAGACCCAGTACTTC,CASSLALDFQETQYF
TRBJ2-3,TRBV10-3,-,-,TGTGCCATCGGTCCGGGGGGCGTGTCCGATACGCAGTATTTT,CAIGPGGVSDTQYF
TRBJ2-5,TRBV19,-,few,TGTGCCAGTAGTATAGGTCGGTGGTACCAAGAGACCCAGTACTTC,CASSIGRWYQETQYF
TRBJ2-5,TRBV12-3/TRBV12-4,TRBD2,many,TGTGCCAGCACCCACCCCTTATGGGTAGCGGGAGATCGAGAGACCCAGTACTTC,CASTHPLWVAGDRETQYF
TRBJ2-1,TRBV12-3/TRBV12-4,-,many,TGTGCCAGCAGGCCGACAGTGCATAATGAGCAGTTCTTC,CASRPTVHNEQFF
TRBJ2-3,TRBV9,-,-,TGTGCCAGCAGCGTAGGGGGGCCAGATACGCAGTATTTT,CASSVGGPDTQYF
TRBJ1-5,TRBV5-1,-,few,TGCGCCAGCAGCCCGGGACGGTTCAATCAGCCCCAGCATTTT,CASSPGRFNQPQHF
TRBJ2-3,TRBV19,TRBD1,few,TGTGCCAGTACGTGGACAGGAGGTACAGATACGCAGTATTTT,CASTWTGGTDTQYF
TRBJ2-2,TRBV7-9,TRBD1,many,TGTGCCAGCAGCCCTCGACAGGGAGTGAACACCGGGGAGCTGTTTTTT,CASSPRQGVNTGELFF
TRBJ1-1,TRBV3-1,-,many,TGTGCCAGCAGCCAAGTTGGGGATACTGAAGCTTTCTTT,CASSQVGDTEAFF
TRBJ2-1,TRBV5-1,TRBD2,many,TGCGCCAGCAGTCCGGGGACTAGCGGCCCAAATGAGCAGTTCTTC,CASSPGTSGPNEQFF